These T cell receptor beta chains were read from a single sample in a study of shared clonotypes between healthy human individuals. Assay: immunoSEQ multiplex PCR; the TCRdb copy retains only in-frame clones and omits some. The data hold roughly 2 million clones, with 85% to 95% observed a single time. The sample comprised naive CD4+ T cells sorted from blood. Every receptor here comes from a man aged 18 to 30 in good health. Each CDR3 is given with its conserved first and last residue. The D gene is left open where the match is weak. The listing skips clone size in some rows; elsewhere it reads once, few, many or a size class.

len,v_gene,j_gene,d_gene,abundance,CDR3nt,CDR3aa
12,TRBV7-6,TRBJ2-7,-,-,TGTGCCAGCTCGAGAACCGGGAACGAGCAGTACTTC,CASSRTGNEQYF
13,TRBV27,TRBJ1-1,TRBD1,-,TGTGCCAGCAGACGGACAGGGCGGACTGAAGCTTTCTTT,CASRRTGRTEAFF
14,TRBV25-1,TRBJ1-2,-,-,TGTGCCAGCAGTGAATTGAACAGCTGGGGGGGCTACACCTTC,CASSELNSWGGYTF
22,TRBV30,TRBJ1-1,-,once,TGTGCCTGGAGTCTCCTGGGCATTTTCCAGGGCGTGCACCGTTCGGGGAACACTGAAGCTTTCTTT,CAWSLLGIFQGVHRSGNTEAFF
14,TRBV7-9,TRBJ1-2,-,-,TGTGCCAGCAGCCGCGGGGTATTGGAGAATGGCTACACCTTC,CASSRGVLENGYTF
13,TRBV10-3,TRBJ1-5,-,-,TGTGCCACCGCAGGAACAGCAAATCAGCCCCAGCATTTT,CATAGTANQPQHF
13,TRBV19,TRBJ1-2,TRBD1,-,TGTGCCAGTAGTATTTTTGGAGGGGACAGCTTAACCTTC,CASSIFGGDSLTF
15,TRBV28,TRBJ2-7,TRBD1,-,TGTGCCAGCAGTCTCCCCGGACAGGTGGACTACGAGCAGTACTTC,CASSLPGQVDYEQYF
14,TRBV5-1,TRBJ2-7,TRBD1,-,TGCGCCAGCAGCCCGCAGGGGGTCTCCTACGAGCAGTACTTC,CASSPQGVSYEQYF
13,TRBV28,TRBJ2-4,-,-,TGTGCCAGCAGTCCAGGGGAGCGAAACATTCAGTACTTC,CASSPGERNIQYF
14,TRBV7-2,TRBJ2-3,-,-,TGTGCCAGCAGCACCAGGGTTGGGACAGATACGCAGTATTTT,CASSTRVGTDTQYF
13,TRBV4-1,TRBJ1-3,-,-,TGCGCCAGCGCAGGGTTCTCTGGAAACACCATATATTTT,CASAGFSGNTIYF
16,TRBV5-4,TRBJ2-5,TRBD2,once,TGTGCCAGCAGCTTGGTTGGACTAGGTTACCAAGAGACCCAGTACTTC,CASSLVGLGYQETQYF
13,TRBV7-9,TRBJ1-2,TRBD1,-,TGTGCCAGCTTCAGGGGGTCCAACTATGGCTACACCTTC,CASFRGSNYGYTF
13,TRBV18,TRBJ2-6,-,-,TGTGCCAGCTCACCAGGCAGGGCGGACGTCCTGACTTTC,CASSPGRADVLTF
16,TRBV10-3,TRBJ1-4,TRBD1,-,TGTGCCATCAGCGATGGGCCCCGGGACAGTGGGGAAAAACTGTTTTTT,CAISDGPRDSGEKLFF
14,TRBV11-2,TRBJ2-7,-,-,TGTGCCAGCAGCTTAGCCGCCCCCGTCAACGAGCAGTACTTC,CASSLAAPVNEQYF
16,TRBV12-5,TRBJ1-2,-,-,TGTGCTAGTGGTTTGGACCAGAAAAGAGGGGCTGTTGGCTACACCTTC,CASGLDQKRGAVGYTF
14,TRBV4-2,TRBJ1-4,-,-,TGTGCCAGCAGCCAAGGTAGACTTAATGAAAAACTGTTTTTT,CASSQGRLNEKLFF
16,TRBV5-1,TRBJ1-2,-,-,TGCGCCAGCAGCTCCCGGGACGTCACCCCCTCTGGGGGCTACACCTTC,CASSSRDVTPSGGYTF
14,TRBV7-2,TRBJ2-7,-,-,TGTGCCAGCAGCTCTAGGGCGGGCCCCTACGAGCAGTACTTC,CASSSRAGPYEQYF
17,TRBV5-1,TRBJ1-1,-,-,TGCGCCAGCAGCTTGGCCGTTTCGTTTAAAGGGGGGACTGAAGCTTTCTTT,CASSLAVSFKGGTEAFF
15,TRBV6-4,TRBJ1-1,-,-,TGTGCCAGTCGTGAGTATGGGACACCCTCCGCTGAAGCTTTCTTT,CASREYGTPSAEAFF
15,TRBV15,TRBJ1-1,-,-,TGTGCCACCAGCAGAGACAGGGCCGTGGGCACTGAAGCTTTCTTT,CATSRDRAVGTEAFF
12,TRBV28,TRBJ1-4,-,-,TGTGCCAGCTCTACAGGGCCTAGAGAACTGTTTTTT,CASSTGPRELFF
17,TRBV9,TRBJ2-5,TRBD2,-,TGTGCCAGCAGCGCCTCGACTAGCGGGGGCCCCGGGGAGACCCAGTACTTC,CASSASTSGGPGETQYF
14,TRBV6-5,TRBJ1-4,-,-,TGTGCCAGCAGTCGGAAGTCAACTAATGAAAAACTGTTTTTT,CASSRKSTNEKLFF
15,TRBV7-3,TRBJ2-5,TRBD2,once,TGTGCCAGCAGTCGGGGGCTAGCGGGGCAAGAGACCCAGTACTTC,CASSRGLAGQETQYF
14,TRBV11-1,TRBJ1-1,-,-,TGTGCCAGCAGTCCAACCCCAGCCTACACTGAAGCTTTCTTT,CASSPTPAYTEAFF
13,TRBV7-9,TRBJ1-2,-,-,TGTGCCAGCAGCAAGGAAGGTTACTATGGCTACACCTTC,CASSKEGYYGYTF
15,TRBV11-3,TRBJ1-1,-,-,TGTGCCAGCAGCCCCGCAGGGCCCATGAACACTGAAGCTTTCTTT,CASSPAGPMNTEAFF
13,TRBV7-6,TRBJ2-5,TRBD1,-,TGTGCCAGCAGCCCCCCGGGACAGGTGATCCAGTACTTC,CASSPPGQVIQYF
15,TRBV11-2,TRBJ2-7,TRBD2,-,TGTGCCAGCAGCTCAGGAGGGGCGGGAGGATACGAGCAGTACTTC,CASSSGGAGGYEQYF
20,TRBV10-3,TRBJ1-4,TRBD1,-,TGTGCCATCAGTGAGTCGAGAAACAGGGGCCCTCAGGTGACTAATGAAAAACTGTTTTTT,CAISESRNRGPQVTNEKLFF
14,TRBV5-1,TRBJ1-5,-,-,TGCGCCAGCAGCCAAGGTGGGGAGAACCAGCCCCAGCATTTT,CASSQGGENQPQHF
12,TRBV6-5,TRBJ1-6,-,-,TGTGCCAGCAGAGGAACTGATTCACCCCTCCACTTT,CASRGTDSPLHF
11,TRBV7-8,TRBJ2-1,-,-,TGTGCCAGCAGCTTAGAGAGCGAGCAGTTCTTC,CASSLESEQFF
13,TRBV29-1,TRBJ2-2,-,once,TGCAGCGTCGGCGACAAGGCTAGCGGGGAGCTGTTTTTT,CSVGDKASGELFF
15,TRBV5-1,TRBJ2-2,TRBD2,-,TGCGCCAGCAGCTTGTTAGCGGGCCTCACCGGGGAGCTGTTTTTT,CASSLLAGLTGELFF
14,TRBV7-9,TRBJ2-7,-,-,TGTGCCAGCAGCAGGGGACTGGCCCCCTACGAGCAGTACTTC,CASSRGLAPYEQYF
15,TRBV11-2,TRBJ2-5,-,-,TGTGCCAGCAGCTTAGACAGGCTCCCGGCGGAGACCCAGTACTTC,CASSLDRLPAETQYF
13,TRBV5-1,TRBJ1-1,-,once,TGCGCCAGCAGCTTGGCCAGGGAAACTGAAGCTTTCTTT,CASSLARETEAFF
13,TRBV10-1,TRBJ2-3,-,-,TGCGCCAGCAGTGAAGGCTCCAGAGATACGCAGTATTTT,CASSEGSRDTQYF
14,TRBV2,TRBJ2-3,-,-,TGTGCCAGCAATCCGACCCAGATCACAGATACGCAGTATTTT,CASNPTQITDTQYF